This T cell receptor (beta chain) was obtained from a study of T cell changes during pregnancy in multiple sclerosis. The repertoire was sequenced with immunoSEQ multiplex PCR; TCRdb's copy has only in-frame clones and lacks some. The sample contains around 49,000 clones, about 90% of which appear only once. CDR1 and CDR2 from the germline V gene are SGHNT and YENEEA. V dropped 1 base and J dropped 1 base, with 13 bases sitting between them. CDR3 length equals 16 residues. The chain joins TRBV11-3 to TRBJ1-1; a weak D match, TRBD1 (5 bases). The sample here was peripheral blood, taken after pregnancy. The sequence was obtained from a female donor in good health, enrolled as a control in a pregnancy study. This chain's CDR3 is CASSLGGREWNTEAFF. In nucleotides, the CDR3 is TGTGCCAGCAGCTTAGGGGGCCGCGAGTGGAACACTGAAGCTTTCTTT.